The clone carrying this T cell receptor (beta chain) came up once. Its matching antigen is unknown. This specimen comes from a study of regulatory T cells in long-lasting Graves disease. About the research overall: Graves' patients with a new diagnosis had received antithyroid drugs under 3 months. The study's findings and limits: Researchers reported studying only peripheral blood, not thyroid tissue. Sharing of public clonotypes was greater in persistent patients (approximately 2,700) than in new patients (more than 900).

Assembly of TCR beta libraries relied on iRepertoire HTBI primers together with Arm-PCR of CDR3 regions. MiXCR, run by TCRdb on the multiplex PCR reads, gives a single entry per CDR3 protein. This repertoire shows about 430,000 distinct CDR3 sequences, 15% found once; its top ten account for about 7.6%. Time point here: newly diagnosed GD, antithyroid drugs for less than 3 months. Generation of the TCR library employed RNA extracted from PBMCs. Looked up from germline, CDR1 is LGHNA and CDR2 is YSLEER. The CDR3 contains 15 residues. Trimming took 2 bases from V and 4 from J, leaving 11 bases between them. These data also formed part of another study, on T cells in Graves' hyperthyroidism and ophthalmopathy. That report notes: Exclusion of patients followed from uncontrolled infection, other autoimmune disease, pregnancy or lactation.

This TCR came from a woman between 40 and 55 years old with Graves disease. The sample in question was peripheral blood mononuclear cells (PBMCs), obtained at new diagnosis, from a patient treated with antithyroid drugs. This chain connects TRBV4-3 to TRBJ1-4; no definite D call. The CDR3 DNA reads TGCGCCAGCAGCCAATATCCAGACATTAATGAAAAACTGTTTTTT. Translation gives CASSQYPDINEKLFF.